This T cell receptor (beta chain) was documented in a study of T cell responses to AZD1222 COVID-19 vaccine. Whole-study findings and limits: Per reports, nearly half of all spike-specific TCRs target regions that are unmutated in variants. Spike-wide coverage was observed for vaccine-associated CD4 TCRs, with dominant responses at 160-218 and 743-854.

Only in-frame clones appear in the TCRdb table, and some are missing; sequencing was by immunoSEQ multiplex PCR. The sample includes 90,000 to 150,000 clones, 80% to 90% of them seen just once. The CDR3 has 14 residues. The germline V gene encodes CDR1 LNHDA and CDR2 SQIVND (reference sequence). V was cut by 5 bases and J by 8 bases, with 16 bases left in between. A word on this clone: Its matching antigen is unknown.

This chain uses TRBV19 with TRBJ2-1; D may be TRBD2 (5 bases). This receptor was taken from an adult in good health. Sample: peripheral blood, taken on day 0 of AZD1222 vaccination. The chain's CDR3 is CASSRRTQADEQFF. The CDR3 nucleotides are TGTGCCAGTAGTCGCCGGACTCAAGCGGATGAGCAGTTCTTC. Supplemented by reference TRBV19 and TRBJ2-1, the full variable domain reads DGGITQSPKYLFRKEGQNVTLSCEQNLNHDAMYWYRQDPGQGLRLIYYSQIVNDFQKGDIAEGYSVSREKKESFPLTVTSAQKNPTAFYLCASSRRTQADEQFFGPGTRLTVL.